This TCR beta chain was obtained from a study of CD8+CD57+ T cells in acquired aplastic anemia (dated by TCRdb to the late 2010s). Some background on the complete study: A mean of approximately 2.9 ug of DNA, ranging from about 0.19 to 27.4 ug, was extracted from sorted CD4+ and CD8+ cells. A CD8+CD57+ expansion meant a frequency higher than the mean frequency seen in healthy subjects.

Patients chosen for sequencing had shown expansion of CD8+CD57+ cells by flow cytometry. All patients had severe acquired aplastic anemia diagnosed by International Study of Aplastic Anemia and Agranulocytosis and Camitta criteria. No therapy had been received by the patients at the time of blood sampling. In this study, sorted CD4+ and CD8+ T cells from the blood of healthy subjects and of severe aplastic anemia patients had their TCR repertoires deep-sequenced. In the USA, patient enrollment took place under clinicaltrials.gov protocols 00001620, 01623167, 00001397, 00071045, 00081523 and 00961064. Ficoll-Paque density gradient centrifugation was used to isolate peripheral blood mononuclear cells. Before DNA extraction, CD4+ and CD8+ T cells were sorted with FACS or magnetic beads. This clonotype was detected ten times or more. What this receptor recognizes is not known. No qualities accompany the bases; no much larger clone lies one base away.

Genomic DNA served as template for TCR beta VDJ combination and CDR3 sequence profiling. An Illumina HiSeq 2000 was used for TCR repertoire sequencing. In the source study's methods: Repertoire assessment relied on Simpson's diversity index, CDR3 size and DJ length profiles, and TRBV/TRBJ rearrangement plots. Whichever DNA sequence was most abundant in the deep sequencing data was defined as the immunodominant clone. CDR3 amino acid sequences were screened for sharing across subjects and were compared with published repertoires and the VDJdb database. TCRdb reprocessing: public reads trimmed at Q25 with fastp, clones called with MiXCR, in-frame beta chains kept. Rows merge per CDR3 protein into single entries with the most common DNA and genes. TCRdb, not the original authors, processed these V and J calls. The sample table holds 450,000 to 600,000 distinct CDR3 sequences, of which less than 35% were seen once. The top ten constitute around 0.82% of the sample.

What the research found in general, with its limitations: No significant difference in CD8+ Simpson's diversity was found between patients and healthy controls (P=0.060). Roughly 31 CD8+ CDR3 sequences were shared between patients and controls but appeared highly expressed in patients and within their immunodominant clones.

Sequencing used sorted CD4+, CD8+, or CD8+CD57+ T cells (not recorded which) from PBMCs. The origin of this receptor is a human donor with aplastic anemia.

Read as DNA, the sequence is TGTGCCAGCGGGCCCTCGGGGGATTCACCCCTCCACTTT. Its translation is CASGPSGDSPLHF. The chain employs TRBV19 and TRBJ1-6; TRBD1 is perhaps the D gene, given 5 matching bases. V and J lose 9 bases and 8 bases, and a span of 14 bases separates them. From the cysteine through the phenylalanine, the CDR3 covers 13 amino acids. The retained sequence is limited to the CDR3, 39 bases, with the frame set at the first base. The germline V gene (reference sequence) provides CDR1 LNHDA and CDR2 SQIVND.